The 5 T cell receptor beta chains below come from one sample, sequenced in a study of memory B cells and T cells in multiple sclerosis. These receptors have no known antigen. TCRdb keeps only in-frame clones here, not all; method: immunoSEQ multiplex PCR. This sample has over 35,000 clones, with over 70% found just once. After stimulus-free culture, autoproliferating CFSE-dim and non-proliferating CFSE-high T cells were sequenced separately. Replicate wells were pooled after less than eight days of stimulus-free culture of roughly 5x10^7 CFSE-labeled PBMCs. Sequencing used PBMCs from blood kept in culture. These receptor sequences come from a human donor with multiple sclerosis.

The chain employs TRBV7-2 and TRBJ1-2; 11 bases fit TRBD1. Germline V gene data show CDR1 as SGHTA and CDR2 as FQGNSA. The CDR3 contains 15 residues. Trimming removed 3 bases from V and 6 bases from J; junction bases left unmatched: 6. The CDR3 bases are TGTGCCAGCAGCTTTGGGGACAGGGGGAACAATGGCTACACCTTC. Residues: CASSFGDRGNNGYTF.

The chain uses TRBV5-1 and TRBJ1-1; no firm D call. CDR3 length: 13 amino acids. Germline lookup yields CDR1 SGHRS and CDR2 YFSETQ. V lost 1 base and J 1 base, leaving 5 bases between the germline ends. The CDR3 DNA follows: TGCGCCAGCAGCTTGCGCGGGAACACTGAAGCTTTCTTT. Its translation: CASSLRGNTEAFF.

This clone was seen more than once but under ten times. The chain has TRBV5-1 and TRBJ1-6; 9 nucleotides line up with TRBD1. From germline, CDR1 is SGHRS and CDR2 YFSETQ. V was pared by 4 bases and J by 10 bases, with 15 bases of the junction left unmatched. This CDR3 comprises 17 residues. CDR3 in DNA: TGCGCCAGCAGCCCACTCGCGTCCGGGACAGGGCAATCACCCCTCCACTTT. Its translation: CASSPLASGTGQSPLHF.

The chain links TRBV5-1 to TRBJ2-2; possible D gene TRBD1, 5 bases. The germline CDR1 and CDR2 sequences are SGHRS and YFSETQ. This CDR3 is 14 amino acids long. V lost 6 bases and J lost 1, with 10 bases in between. In DNA form, the CDR3 reads TGCGCCAGCAAGGACACAGGGAACACCGGGGAGCTGTTTTTT. Encoded protein: CASKDTGNTGELFF.

The genes are TRBV10-3 and TRBJ1-1; 7 bases match TRBD1. CDR1 is ENHRY, CDR2 SYGVKD, per germline. The CDR3 loop spans 13 amino acids. With 11 bases clipped from V and 1 base from J, the junction kept 7 bases outside the gene matches. CDR3 sequence reads: CAVEQGPNTEAFF. The CDR3 DNA sequence: TGTGCCGTCGAACAGGGGCCGAACACTGAAGCTTTCTTT.